The present T cell receptor (beta chain) was sequenced within a study of beta chain features in type 1 diabetes. Study-level information: Summed over all samples, the examined sorted cells came to some 99 million.

With regard to this clone: What it binds is unknown.

Findings and limits, study-wide: Whether TCRB rearrangement is influenced by HLA type went unresolved here.

Reverse transcription of all isolated RNA meant that expressed TCRB transcripts were sequenced. Generated by immunoSEQ multiplex PCR, the TCRdb table keeps only in-frame clones and is missing some. In the table there are 150,000 to 180,000 clones, around 8.5% of which are singletons. The germline gives CDR1 SGHDN, CDR2 FVKESK. The CDR3 spans 13 residues. V lost 2 bases and J 7 bases, leaving 10 bases between the germline ends. V gene TRBV14 combines with J gene TRBJ2-3, with D maybe TRBD1 (6 bases). This sequence was found in a man aged 18 to 30 in good health. The sample consisted of central memory CD4+ T cells from blood. The CDR3: CASSQLTGNTQYF. DNA for the CDR3: TGTGCCAGCAGCCAATTAACAGGGAATACGCAGTATTTT.